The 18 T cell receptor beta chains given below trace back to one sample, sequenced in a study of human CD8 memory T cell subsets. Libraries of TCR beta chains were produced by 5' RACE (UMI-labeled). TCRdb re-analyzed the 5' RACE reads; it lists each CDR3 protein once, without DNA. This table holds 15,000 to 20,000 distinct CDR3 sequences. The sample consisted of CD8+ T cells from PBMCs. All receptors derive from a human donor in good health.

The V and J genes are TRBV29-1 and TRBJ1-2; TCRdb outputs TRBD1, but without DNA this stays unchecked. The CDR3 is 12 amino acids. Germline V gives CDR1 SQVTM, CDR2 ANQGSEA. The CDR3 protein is CSVETGPYGYTF.

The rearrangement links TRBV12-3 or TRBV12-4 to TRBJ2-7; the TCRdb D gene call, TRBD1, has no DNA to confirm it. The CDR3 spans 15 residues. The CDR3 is CASGYPGGLSYEQYF.

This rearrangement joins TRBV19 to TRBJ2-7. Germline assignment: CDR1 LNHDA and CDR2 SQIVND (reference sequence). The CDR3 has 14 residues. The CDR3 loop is CASSISSSGYEQYF.

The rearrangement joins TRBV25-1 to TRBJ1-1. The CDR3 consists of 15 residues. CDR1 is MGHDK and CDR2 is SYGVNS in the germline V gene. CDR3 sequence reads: CASSHGVVKNTEAFF.

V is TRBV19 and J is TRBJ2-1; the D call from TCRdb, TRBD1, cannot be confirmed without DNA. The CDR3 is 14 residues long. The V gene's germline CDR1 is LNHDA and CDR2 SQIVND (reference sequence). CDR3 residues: CASSIAQGDNEQFF.

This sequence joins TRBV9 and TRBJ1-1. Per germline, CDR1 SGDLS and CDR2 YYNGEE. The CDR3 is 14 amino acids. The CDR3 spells CASSAVDGRTEAFF.

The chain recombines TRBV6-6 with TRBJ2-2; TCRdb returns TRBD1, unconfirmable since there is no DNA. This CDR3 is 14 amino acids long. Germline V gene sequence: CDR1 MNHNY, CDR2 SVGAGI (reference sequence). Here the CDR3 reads CASSWAIITGELFF.

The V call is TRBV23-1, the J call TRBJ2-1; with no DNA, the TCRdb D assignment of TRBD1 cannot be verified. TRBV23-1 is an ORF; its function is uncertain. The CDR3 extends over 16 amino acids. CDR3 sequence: CASSQKGPVPRNEQFF.

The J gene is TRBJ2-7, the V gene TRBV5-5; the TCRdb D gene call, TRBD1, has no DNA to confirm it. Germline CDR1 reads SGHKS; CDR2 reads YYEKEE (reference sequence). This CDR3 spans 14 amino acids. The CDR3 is CASDSDRTTYEQYF.

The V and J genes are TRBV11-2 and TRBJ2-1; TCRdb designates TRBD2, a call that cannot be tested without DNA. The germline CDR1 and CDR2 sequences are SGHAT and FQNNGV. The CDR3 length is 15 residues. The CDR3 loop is CASSPPLAGGGEQFF.

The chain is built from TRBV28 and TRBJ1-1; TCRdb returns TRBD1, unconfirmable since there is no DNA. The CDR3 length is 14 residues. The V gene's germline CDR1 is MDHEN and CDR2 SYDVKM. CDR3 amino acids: CASSLSGQFTEAFF.

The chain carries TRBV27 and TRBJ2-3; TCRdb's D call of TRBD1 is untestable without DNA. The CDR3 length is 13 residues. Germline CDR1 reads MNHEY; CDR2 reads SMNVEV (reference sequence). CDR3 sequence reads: CASSPQGAGAQYF.

CDR3 sequence: CASSKTRVMNTEAFF. The V gene is TRBV12-3 or TRBV12-4, the J gene TRBJ1-1; TCRdb reports TRBD1, a call that lacks DNA to check it against. The CDR3 is 15 residues long.

The CDR3 reads CSARPPPRQGLSYGYTF. J is TRBJ1-2 and V is TRBV20-1; TCRdb outputs TRBD1, but without DNA this stays unchecked. This CDR3 is 17 amino acids long. Per the germline V gene, CDR1 is DFQATT and CDR2 is SNEGSKA (reference sequence).

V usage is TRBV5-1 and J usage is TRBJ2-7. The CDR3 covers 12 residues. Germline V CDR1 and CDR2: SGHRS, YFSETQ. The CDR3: CASSLVIGEQYF.

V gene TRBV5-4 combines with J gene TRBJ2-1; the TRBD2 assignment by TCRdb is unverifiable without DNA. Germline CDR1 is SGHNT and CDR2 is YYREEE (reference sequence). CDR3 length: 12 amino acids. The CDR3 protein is CASSSSGRRQFF.

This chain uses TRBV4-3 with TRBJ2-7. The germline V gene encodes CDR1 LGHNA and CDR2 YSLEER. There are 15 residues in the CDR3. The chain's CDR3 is CASSQVTTPPYEQYF.

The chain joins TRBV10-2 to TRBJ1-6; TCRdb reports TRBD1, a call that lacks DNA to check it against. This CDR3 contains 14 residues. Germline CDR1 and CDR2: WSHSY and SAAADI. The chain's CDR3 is CASRQGISDSPLHF.